This T cell receptor (beta chain) appears in the sequencing data of a study of blood T cells in healthy people across ages. The study, taken as a whole, reports: Strong correlation was found linking TCR beta diversity to naive T cell percentage. More naive CD4+ cells and higher diversity marked long-lived donors relative to aged donors.

Researchers isolated at least 6.5 million PBMCs per sample. Germline CDR1 and CDR2: DFQATT and SNEGSKA (reference sequence). This CDR3 comprises 11 residues. This clonotype was detected a few times. Its specificity is unknown. A second PCR of 7 to 11 cycles used a sample-barcoded 5' primer and a J-beta primer mix. TCRdb analysed the 5' RACE reads with MiXCR anew, one entry per CDR3 protein. Of around 1.5 million distinct CDR3 sequences in the sample, 42% were seen once. The TCR was taken from a woman between 18 and 29 years old in good health. The sample taken for sequencing was blood. The chain has TRBV20-1 and TRBJ2-4; D not resolved. The J call may be wrong; the DNA end is better matched by TRBJ2-7. CDR3 sequence: CSARRVYEQYF. In DNA form, the CDR3 reads TGCAGTGCTAGAAGGGTCTACGAGCAGTACTTC.